The sequence of this TCR beta chain was determined in a study of CD8+CD57+ T cells in acquired aplastic anemia. Notes on the study in general: In common between the patients and the controls were nearly 30 CD8+ CDR3 sequences.

Previously, flow cytometry had revealed CD8+CD57+ cell expansion in the patients chosen for sequencing. In all patients, the disease was severe acquired aplastic anemia. Each patient gave a blood sample that was collected before any therapy had been received. Note on this clonotype: What it recognizes is unknown.

Germline V lookup: CDR1 WNHNN, CDR2 SYGVQD (reference sequence). CDR3 size: 16 residues. V dropped 0 bases and J dropped 3; count of bases not matched to a gene: 2. Researchers used genomic DNA as the template to profile TCR beta VDJ and CDR3. TCRdb called the reads again in MiXCR, with one record for every CDR3 protein. The profile covers some 200,000 distinct CDR3 sequences, with 40% to 55% appearing a single time and 8.5% to 10% taken by the ten largest. The source is a human donor with aplastic anemia. The rearrangement uses TRBV10-1 and TRBJ2-2, with TRBD1 identical over 9 bases. The sequenced sample consisted of sorted CD4+, CD8+, or CD8+CD57+ T cells (not recorded which) from PBMCs. The CDR3 nucleotides are TGCGCCAGCAGTGAGTCGAACAGGGGGCACACCGGGGAGCTGTTTTTT. This gives the protein CASSESNRGHTGELFF.